This TCR beta chain was documented in a study of CD8+CD57+ T cells in acquired aplastic anemia. Genomic DNA was employed as the template in profiling TCR beta VDJ and CDR3. TCRdb reprocessed the reads with MiXCR, giving one entry per CDR3 protein. Here the sample spans approximately 160,000 distinct CDR3 sequences, around 47% being singletons. There are a few counts of this clonotype. This CDR3 has 16 residues. The trim removed 10 bases at V and 3 bases at J, leaving 12 bases unmatched. Germline V gene data show CDR1 as ENHRY and CDR2 as SYGVKD. Patients selected for sequencing had displayed CD8+CD57+ cell expansion by flow cytometry.

The receptor was derived from a human donor with aplastic anemia. This chain connects TRBV10-3 to TRBJ2-2; TRBD1 matches at 9 bases. The sample taken for sequencing was sorted CD4+, CD8+, or CD8+CD57+ T cells (not recorded which) from PBMCs. CDR3 sequence (DNA): TGTGCCAGCAGGGGAACGGACAGGGGATACACCGGGGAGCTGTTTTTT. Translated, it gives CASRGTDRGYTGELFF.